A selection of T cell receptor beta chains follows, all from one sample in a study of T-cell memory formation after mild COVID-19. One entry per CDR3 protein, called by TCRdb with MiXCR from the 5' RACE reads. This sample has 150,000 to 200,000 distinct CDR3 sequences, with approximately 10% found just once. The sample was PBMCs or a T cell subset sorted from them (not recorded which). The receptors come from a man between 18 and 35 years old who had mild COVID-19 (a few samples of this study predate the infection). Cell type and time point are not known. CDR3s include the opening cysteine and the closing phenylalanine or tryptophan. A D gene is named only where the DNA matches it firmly.

D gene | J gene | V gene | CDR3 protein
. | TRBJ1-2 | TRBV12-3/TRBV12-4 | CASSQGPRGTF
TRBD2 | TRBJ2-5 | TRBV11-2 | CASSSGGRRRETQYF
. | TRBJ1-5 | TRBV15 | CATSRDQNQPQHF
TRBD1 | TRBJ2-2 | TRBV24-1 | CATSPYRGPDTGELFF
. | TRBJ1-1 | TRBV5-1 | CASSLASAPLESEAFF
TRBD2 | TRBJ2-3 | TRBV7-3 | CASSLGRDAGGTDTQYF
. | TRBJ2-2 | TRBV7-3 | CATKISSSTGELFF
. | TRBJ1-2 | TRBV18 | CASSPQDGYTF
TRBD1 | TRBJ1-2 | TRBV12-3/TRBV12-4 | CASSLGTGAGYTF
. | TRBJ2-5 | TRBV7-9 | CASSSRAPTQETQYF
. | TRBJ2-1 | TRBV29-1 | CSVGKGSPYNEQFF
. | TRBJ1-1 | TRBV20-1 | CSARAGTEAFF
. | TRBJ1-1 | TRBV5-1 | CASSSTDIGGTEAFF
TRBD2 | TRBJ2-1 | TRBV4-2 | CASSQGAGTSRSYNEQFF
. | TRBJ2-7 | TRBV20-1 | CSARDGTRSSYEQYF
TRBD1 | TRBJ1-5 | TRBV20-1 | CSALEQGDQPQHF
TRBD2 | TRBJ2-5 | TRBV9 | CASSVASGGARETQYF
TRBD2 | TRBJ2-5 | TRBV7-2 | CASSLRPAGGHLRQETQYF